A selection of T cell receptor beta chains follows, all from one sample in a study of blood T cell repertoires in COVID-19. Some clones are missing from TCRdb's copy, which holds only in-frame ones; the method was immunoSEQ multiplex PCR. The sample yields some 150,000 clones, roughly 85% seen once. What was sequenced was peripheral blood. The source of these receptors is a man aged 50 to 60 with acute or convalescent COVID-19. CDR3s include the opening cysteine and the closing phenylalanine or tryptophan. A D gene is named only where the DNA matches it firmly. Only part of the rows carry a size: once, few, many, or a class if the clone is expanded.

V: TRBV28; D: .; J: TRBJ1-2; length: 13; size: .; DNA: TGTGCCAGCAGTTTCCCGCAGAACTATGGCTACACCTTC; CDR3: CASSFPQNYGYTF
V: TRBV14; D: TRBD1; J: TRBJ1-2; length: 16; size: once; DNA: TGTGCCAGCAGCCAAGATAGGACAGGACGGTCCTATGGCTACACCTTC; CDR3: CASSQDRTGRSYGYTF
V: TRBV10-1; D: .; J: TRBJ1-4; length: 15; size: .; DNA: TGCGCCAGCAGGAAGACACCGGCAACTAATGAAAAACTGTTTTTT; CDR3: CASRKTPATNEKLFF
V: TRBV5-1; D: TRBD1; J: TRBJ1-1; length: 13; size: .; DNA: TGCGCCAGCAGCTGGTCCGGGACAGAAGAAGCTTTCTTT; CDR3: CASSWSGTEEAFF
V: TRBV28; D: .; J: TRBJ1-5; length: 16; size: .; DNA: TGTGCCAGCAGTTTAATCGGCAGGGTCCCGAATCAGCCCCAGCATTTT; CDR3: CASSLIGRVPNQPQHF
V: TRBV11-2; D: .; J: TRBJ2-3; length: 14; size: .; DNA: TGTGCGGGGGCTAGCGGTGCTAGCACAGATACGCAGTATTTT; CDR3: CAGASGASTDTQYF
V: TRBV11-2; D: .; J: TRBJ2-7; length: 15; size: .; DNA: TGTGCCAGCAGCTTAGCTGTCCAGGGCTCCTACGAGCAGTACTTC; CDR3: CASSLAVQGSYEQYF
V: TRBV28; D: .; J: TRBJ2-7; length: 15; size: .; DNA: TGTGCCAGCAGTCCTACTCTCCGGGATTCCTACGAGCAGTACTTC; CDR3: CASSPTLRDSYEQYF
V: TRBV12-5; D: .; J: TRBJ1-5; length: 18; size: .; DNA: TGTGCTAGTGGTTTGTCTCGAAAGGACAGCTATGGCAATCAGCCCCAGCATTTT; CDR3: CASGLSRKDSYGNQPQHF
V: TRBV30; D: .; J: TRBJ1-1; length: 16; size: .; DNA: TGTGCCTGGAGGGGACCAGAGGTAGGCGTGCGGGATGAAGCTTTCTTT; CDR3: CAWRGPEVGVRDEAFF
V: TRBV7-8; D: TRBD1; J: TRBJ2-7; length: 16; size: .; DNA: TGTGCCAGCAGCCTCGCCGGGCAGGGGGCAGGGTACGAGCAGTACTTC; CDR3: CASSLAGQGAGYEQYF
V: TRBV5-8; D: TRBD1; J: TRBJ1-2; length: 16; size: .; DNA: TGTGCCAGCAGCAGAGGGGGGACAGGTTCAGGCTATGGCTACACCTTC; CDR3: CASSRGGTGSGYGYTF
V: TRBV10-3; D: TRBD1; J: TRBJ2-5; length: 14; size: once; DNA: TGTGCCTCGCACACCGGACAGGGAGAAGAGACCCAGTACTTC; CDR3: CASHTGQGEETQYF
V: TRBV25-1; D: .; J: TRBJ1-4; length: 15; size: once; DNA: TGTGCCAGCAGTTTGCACAGCCCGACCAATGAAAAACTGTTTTTT; CDR3: CASSLHSPTNEKLFF
V: TRBV2; D: .; J: TRBJ2-7; length: 14; size: .; DNA: TGTGCCAGCGGTGAGGTGGACATCCTCTACGAGCAGTACTTC; CDR3: CASGEVDILYEQYF
V: TRBV6-5; D: .; J: TRBJ2-7; length: 15; size: .; DNA: TGTGCCAGCAGTTACTCGCGGGCCGGTAACTACGAGCAGTACTTC; CDR3: CASSYSRAGNYEQYF
V: TRBV7-2; D: .; J: TRBJ2-5; length: 15; size: .; DNA: TGTGCCAGCAGCTTAGGGGGCCGACAACGGGAGACCCAGTACTTC; CDR3: CASSLGGRQRETQYF
V: TRBV5-5; D: .; J: TRBJ1-1; length: 13; size: .; DNA: TGTGCCAGCAGCTTGGAGCGGGTGACTGAAGCTTTCTTT; CDR3: CASSLERVTEAFF
V: TRBV6-5; D: .; J: TRBJ1-5; length: 15; size: .; DNA: TGTGCCAGCAGGGCAGGATGGGAGGACAATCAGCCCCAGCATTTT; CDR3: CASRAGWEDNQPQHF
V: TRBV2; D: .; J: TRBJ2-2; length: 15; size: .; DNA: TGTGCCAGCAGAAGGGGGACAACGAACACCGGGGAGCTGTTTTTT; CDR3: CASRRGTTNTGELFF
V: TRBV4-2; D: .; J: TRBJ1-3; length: 15; size: .; DNA: TGTGCCAGCAGCCAAGGGTCGGGTAGCGGAAACACCATATATTTT; CDR3: CASSQGSGSGNTIYF
V: TRBV14; D: TRBD1; J: TRBJ1-4; length: 15; size: .; DNA: TGTGCCAGCAGCCGAGGGACAGGTAGCAATGAAAAACTGTTTTTT; CDR3: CASSRGTGSNEKLFF